Listed here are 22 T cell receptor beta chains from one sample, sequenced in a study of Ad26.COV2.S vaccination and SARS-CoV-2 variants. Generated by immunoSEQ multiplex PCR, the TCRdb table keeps only in-frame clones and is missing some. The sample yields over 90,000 clones, around three quarters seen once. The sequences come from peripheral blood, collected after recovery from COVID-19. Source of these receptors: a human donor who had recovered from COVID-19.

The count of this clone is one. The chain has TRBV6-5 and TRBJ2-1; D ambiguous. CDR3 length: 14 amino acids. V was trimmed by 7 bases and J by 4 bases, leaving 14 bases between them. Germline values: CDR1 MNHEY, CDR2 SVGAGI. The CDR3 DNA reads TGTGCCAGCAAGGAAGGGCAGGATTACAATGAGCAGTTCTTC. Its protein product is CASKEGQDYNEQFF.

This rearrangement joins TRBV7-2 to TRBJ1-3; 7 positions agree with TRBD1. With 5 bases clipped from V and 1 base from J, the junction kept 8 bases outside the gene matches. The CDR3 sequence is 16 residues long. Germline loops: CDR1 SGHTA, CDR2 FQGNSA. DNA for the CDR3: TGTGCCAGCAGCCCGAGGACAGGAACGTCTGGAAACACCATATATTTT. This translates into CASSPRTGTSGNTIYF.

This chain connects TRBV2 to TRBJ2-1, with 12 bases matching TRBD2. The CDR3 runs to 15 residues. Germline V gene sequence: CDR1 SNHLY, CDR2 FYNNEI. Losses at the gene ends were 4 bases for V and 7 bases for J; bases not matched to a gene: 5. DNA for the CDR3: TGTGCCAGCAGTGCTAGCGGGGGGGCAGGGAATGAGCAGTTCTTC. Translated, it gives CASSASGGAGNEQFF. Looking up the rest from reference TRBV2 and TRBJ2-1 gives the full variable domain: EPEVTQTPSHQVTQMGQEVILRCVPISNHLYFYWYRQILGQKVEFLVSFYNNEISEKSEIFDDQFSVERPDGSNFTLKIRSTKLEDSAMYFCASSASGGAGNEQFFGPGTRLTVL.

This chain joins TRBV7-2 and TRBJ2-7; TRBD1 matches at 8 bases. CDR3 length equals 15 residues. V lost 4 bases to trimming and J lost 6 bases; unmatched junction nucleotides: 11. Germline loops: CDR1 SGHTA, CDR2 FQGNSA. CDR3 bases: TGTGCCAGCAGCTCCTGGACAGGGAACATCGGCGAGCAGTACTTC. It is translated as CASSSWTGNIGEQYF.

This chain links TRBV27 with TRBJ1-1, with no clear D. The CDR3 consists of 13 residues. The germline V and J ends were trimmed by 2 bases and 7 bases, with 11 bases remaining between them. Germline V CDR1 and CDR2: MNHEY, SMNVEV (reference sequence). CDR3 sequence reads: CASSLRRVGEAFF. Written as DNA, the CDR3 is TGTGCCAGCAGTTTAAGAAGGGTAGGTGAAGCTTTCTTT.

The chain is built from TRBV28 and TRBJ1-1; D is perhaps TRBD1 (5 bases). Deletions cut 2 bases from V and 4 bases from J, with 11 bases between. CDR1 is MDHEN, CDR2 SYDVKM, per germline. CDR3 size: 14 residues. DNA of the CDR3: TGTGCCAGCAGTTTACCCCTAGGGGCCACTGAAGCTTTCTTT. Amino acids: CASSLPLGATEAFF. Variable domain in full (rest from reference TRBV28 and TRBJ1-1): DVKVTQSSRYLVKRTGEKVFLECVQDMDHENMFWYRQDPGLGLRLIYFSYDVKMKEKGDIPEGYSVSREKKERFSLILESASTNQTSMYLCASSLPLGATEAFFGQGTRLTVV.

This chain connects TRBV27 to TRBJ1-6; maybe TRBD1 (6 bases). Trimming left V 4 bases short and J 3 bases short, with 10 bases between. From germline, CDR1 is MNHEY and CDR2 SMNVEV (reference sequence). CDR3 size: 15 residues. The CDR3 coding sequence is TGTGCCAGCAGTTGGACAGTCAACTATAATTCACCCCTCCACTTT. Its protein is CASSWTVNYNSPLHF.

V usage is TRBV7-9 and J usage is TRBJ1-5; D is possibly TRBD1 (5 bases). Trimming took off 2 bases at V and 6 bases at J, with 5 bases between the two ends. This CDR3 has 12 amino acids. Germline lookup yields CDR1 SEHNR and CDR2 FQNEAQ (reference sequence). The CDR3 loop is CASSLRGQPQHF. As DNA, the CDR3 is TGTGCCAGCAGCTTAAGGGGTCAGCCCCAGCATTTT.

V and J are TRBV7-2 and TRBJ1-6; 7 bases fit TRBD1. Trimming removed 5 bases from V and 0 bases from J; junction bases left unmatched: 13. CDR3 length: 19 residues. Germline loops: CDR1 SGHTA, CDR2 FQGNSA. CDR3 nucleotide sequence: TGTGCCAGCAGCCGCCTTTCCCTGGGACAGAGCTCCTATAATTCACCCCTCCACTTT. Its translation: CASSRLSLGQSSYNSPLHF. The entire variable domain, with the rest obtained from reference TRBV7-2 and TRBJ1-6, is as follows: GAGVSQSPSNKVTEKGKDVELRCDPISGHTALYWYRQSLGQGLEFLIYFQGNSAPDKSGLPSDRFSAERTGGSVSTLTIQRTQQEDSAVYLCASSRLSLGQSSYNSPLHFGNGTRLTVT.

The chain carries TRBV30 and TRBJ2-1; 7 bases are shared with TRBD1. Germline CDR1 and CDR2: GTSNPN and SVGIG (reference sequence). Germline trimming cut 4 bases from V and 5 bases from J; bases unmatched to any gene: 5. This CDR3 is 13 amino acids long. The CDR3 region has the DNA TGTGCCTGGAACGCACAGGGGAACAATGAGCAGTTCTTC. Its protein product is CAWNAQGNNEQFF.

The CDR3 loop reads CASSPGTGFSPNYGYTF. The CDR3 DNA reads as TGTGCCAGCAGTCCTGGGACAGGATTTTCCCCAAACTATGGCTACACCTTC. This rearrangement joins TRBV28 to TRBJ1-2, with 8 bases lining up with TRBD1. With V trimmed by 5 bases and J by 2 bases, 13 bases remained unmatched. The CDR3 is 17 residues long. Germline V gives CDR1 MDHEN, CDR2 SYDVKM.

The rearrangement joins TRBV9 to TRBJ2-5, with 7 bases matching TRBD2. The CDR3 length is 15 residues. After removal of 2 bases from V and 2 bases from J, the junction contained 6 bases not matched to a gene. Germline V lookup: CDR1 SGDLS, CDR2 YYNGEE. CDR3: CASSVGSGVQETQYF. For the CDR3, the DNA is TGTGCCAGCAGCGTTGGCAGCGGGGTACAAGAGACCCAGTACTTC.

The rearrangement links TRBV6-6 to TRBJ1-5, with 8 bases matching TRBD1. J lost 3 bases, V lost 2 bases, and 6 bases had no gene match. Germline V gene data show CDR1 as MNHNY and CDR2 as SVGAGI (reference sequence). The CDR3 covers 16 residues. In DNA form, the CDR3 reads TGTGCCAGCAGTTACGGGAAGGACAGGGACAATCAGCCCCAGCATTTT. Protein product: CASSYGKDRDNQPQHF.

The V gene is TRBV10-3, the J gene TRBJ1-5, with 7 bases fitting TRBD1. Germline lookup yields CDR1 ENHRY and CDR2 SYGVKD. This CDR3 has 13 residues. V trimming: 10 bases; J trimming: 3 bases; junction bases outside the gene matches: 6. In DNA, the CDR3 is TGTGCCACCACCGGGACAGACAATCAGCCCCAGCATTTT. Amino acids: CATTGTDNQPQHF.

CDR3 sequence reads: CASSVGGPGELFF. The CDR3 DNA sequence: TGTGCCAGCAGCGTAGGGGGCCCGGGGGAGCTGTTTTTT. This chain uses TRBV9 with TRBJ2-2; D perhaps matches TRBD1 (5 bases). CDR3 size: 13 residues. The V end lost 0 bases, the J end lost 8 bases, and 8 bases lay between the germline ends. The V gene's germline CDR1 is SGDLS and CDR2 YYNGEE. The full variable domain, rest sourced from reference TRBV9 and TRBJ2-2, is DSGVTQTPKHLITATGQRVTLRCSPRSGDLSVYWYQQSLDQGLQFLIQYYNGEERAKGNILERFSAQQFPDLHSELNLSSLELGDSALYFCASSVGGPGELFFGEGSRLTVL.

V usage is TRBV5-1 and J usage is TRBJ2-7; TRBD2 matches at 10 bases. CDR3 length equals 14 residues. V was pared by 4 bases and J by 1 base, with 2 bases of the junction left unmatched. CDR1 is SGHRS and CDR2 is YFSETQ in the germline V gene. CDR3 sequence: CASSKTSGSYEQYF. CDR3 DNA: TGCGCCAGCAGCAAGACTAGCGGGTCCTACGAGCAGTACTTC.

This clone occurred many times. V gene TRBV6-6 combines with J gene TRBJ1-6, with D possibly TRBD1 on 6 matching bases. Trimming took off 10 bases at V and 7 bases at J, with 17 bases between the two ends. Germline values: CDR1 MNHNY, CDR2 SVGAGI (reference sequence). This CDR3 has 14 residues. In DNA form, the CDR3 reads TGTGCCATCCAGAGGAGGGGGGACAATTCACCCCTCCACTTT. Encoded protein: CAIQRRGDNSPLHF.

This clone was counted between two and nine times. The chain carries TRBV30 and TRBJ1-6; no clear D gene. There are 14 residues in the CDR3. Germline CDR1 GTSNPN, CDR2 SVGIG (reference sequence). V dropped 3 bases and J dropped 5 bases, with 11 bases sitting between them. In DNA form, the CDR3 reads TGTGCCTGGAGCCAGTGGGTGGATAATTCACCCCTCCACTTT. Translation gives CAWSQWVDNSPLHF.

The V gene is TRBV9, the J gene TRBJ2-1, with D maybe TRBD2 (5 bases). Germline CDR1 is SGDLS and CDR2 is YYNGEE. The V end lost 3 bases, the J end lost 10 bases, and 14 bases lay between the germline ends. The CDR3 spans 13 residues. CDR3: CASSANPSWEQFF. The CDR3 DNA follows: TGTGCCAGCAGCGCGAATCCTAGCTGGGAGCAGTTCTTC.

This clone appeared a single time. The chain combines TRBV9 with TRBJ1-3; no clear D gene. Germline V CDR1 and CDR2: SGDLS, YYNGEE. Trimming removed 2 bases at V and 2 bases at J, with 11 bases between. The CDR3 loop spans 15 amino acids. CDR3 in DNA: TGTGCCAGCAGCGTTAACAAGGGAACTGGAAACACCATATATTTT. Translated: CASSVNKGTGNTIYF.

The chain combines TRBV29-1 with TRBJ1-6, with 8 nucleotides matching TRBD1. The V and J ends lost 7 bases and 7 bases, in that order; junction bases with no gene match: 6. The germline V gene encodes CDR1 SQVTM and CDR2 ANQGSEA. The CDR3 runs 13 residues. The CDR3 here is CSATGGSNSPLHF. DNA for the CDR3: TGCAGCGCTACAGGGGGGTCCAATTCACCCCTCCACTTT.

V usage is TRBV27 and J usage is TRBJ1-4; 7 positions agree with TRBD1. V dropped 6 bases and J dropped 7; count of bases not matched to a gene: 14. CDR3 length: 16 residues. The germline CDR1 and CDR2 sequences are MNHEY and SMNVEV (reference sequence). CDR3 nucleotides: TGTGCCAGCAGAGGCCCCCTTGACAGGGCGCGTGAAAAACTGTTTTTT. It codes for CASRGPLDRAREKLFF.